This T cell receptor (beta chain) was captured in a study of T cell clones after liver transplantation. As for the study in general: A pre-transplant mixed lymphocyte reaction with TCRbeta sequencing defined graft-donor-reactive clones followed in post-transplant blood. Notes on the study in general: Donor-reactive sequences fell more than third party-reactive ones, suggesting partial deletion.

Germline V gene data show CDR1 as MNHEY and CDR2 as SVGAGI. Trimming took off 5 bases at V and 1 base at J, with 11 bases between the two ends. The CDR3 totals 14 residues. On this clone itself: Its cognate antigen is unknown.

Method: immunoSEQ multiplex PCR; TCRdb's copy keeps in-frame clones and lacks some. The sample gives roughly 70,000 clones, about four fifths of which show up once; about 0.64% is in the top ten. This chain connects TRBV6-5 to TRBJ1-2; D not resolved. This specimen consisted of CD4+ T cells from blood, obtained before liver transplant. This receptor was taken from a human donor who received a liver transplant. As DNA, the CDR3 is TGTGCCAGCAGTGGCGGGGTTCATAACTATGGCTACACCTTC. Encoded protein: CASSGGVHNYGYTF.